The rows below give T cell receptor beta chains drawn from one sample of a study of blood T cell repertoires in COVID-19. Generated by immunoSEQ multiplex PCR, the TCRdb table keeps only in-frame clones and is missing some. Of under 300,000 clones in the sample, around 83% are singletons; the top ten hold approximately 6%. Sample: peripheral blood. These receptors were obtained from a man older than 75 with acute or convalescent COVID-19. Each CDR3 is given with its conserved first and last residue. Fields, in order: V gene, clone size, D gene, J gene, CDR3 DNA, CDR3 protein. A D gene is named only where the DNA matches it firmly. The size entry is marked missing in some rows and otherwise reads once, few, many or a size class.

>TRBV29-1|.|.|TRBJ2-1
TGCAGCGCCCGCTCCGGACAGAGCTCCTACAATGAGCAGTTCTTC
CSARSGQSSYNEQFF
>TRBV9|.|TRBD1|TRBJ2-1
TGTGCCAGCAGCGCGGGGGACAGGGCGGGTGAGCAGTTCTTC
CASSAGDRAGEQFF
>TRBV3-1/TRBV3-2|.|TRBD1|TRBJ2-3
TGTGCCAGCAGCCGAGGCCGACAGGGTAAGGATACGCAGTATTTT
CASSRGRQGKDTQYF
>TRBV28|.|TRBD1|TRBJ1-6
TGTGCCAGCAGGCCGGACAGGAGCTCCTATAATTCACCCCTCCACTTT
CASRPDRSSYNSPLHF
>TRBV20-1|.|.|TRBJ2-1
TGCAGTGCCACAAAGACACCCCAGCAGTTCTTC
CSATKTPQQFF
>TRBV20-1|once|TRBD1|TRBJ1-6
TGCAGTGCTAGTGGGACAGGGGGCTTTTCACCCCTCCACTTT
CSASGTGGFSPLHF
>TRBV3-1/TRBV3-2|.|TRBD1|TRBJ2-4
TGTGCCAGCAGCCAAGAAGAGACAGGGAGAAACATTCAGTACTTC
CASSQEETGRNIQYF
>TRBV19|.|TRBD1|TRBJ2-2
TGTGCCAGTAGTATAGGACAGGGGGCCGGGGAGCTGTTTTTT
CASSIGQGAGELFF
>TRBV9|once|TRBD1|TRBJ2-7
TGTGCCAGCAGCGCCCACCGGGGACAGGGCTACGAGCAGTACTTC
CASSAHRGQGYEQYF
>TRBV18|.|TRBD1|TRBJ1-4
TGTGCCAGCTCACCCCAGGGGGCAGGTGAAAAACTGTTTTTT
CASSPQGAGEKLFF
>TRBV27|.|.|TRBJ2-1
TGTGCCAGCAGCTTTTCGAGTGAGCAGTTCTTC
CASSFSSEQFF
>TRBV10-1|.|.|TRBJ2-7
TGCGCCAGCCAGTTGGCCCCTTACTACGAGCAGTACTTC
CASQLAPYYEQYF
>TRBV11-2|.|.|TRBJ2-5
TGTGCCAGCAGCTTAGATCAGGGGTGGGGCCAAGAGACCCAGTACTTC
CASSLDQGWGQETQYF
>TRBV11-2|.|.|TRBJ2-3
TGTGCCAGCAGCTTAGGAGGTGGCGGCACAGATACGCAGTATTTT
CASSLGGGGTDTQYF
>TRBV10-3|.|.|TRBJ2-7
TGTGCCATCAGTGACAGGGGTAAAGGGTACGAGCAGTACTTC
CAISDRGKGYEQYF
>TRBV2|.|.|TRBJ2-5
TGTGCCAGCAGAGCCGCCGGGGACCAGTACTTC
CASRAAGDQYF
>TRBV7-2|once|.|TRBJ1-5
TGTGCCAGCAGCATCCAACAGCAACCCCAGCATTTT
CASSIQQQPQHF
>TRBV5-1|once|.|TRBJ1-1
TGCGCCAGCAGCTTGGCCGCAGGCATGAACACTGAAGCTTTCTTT
CASSLAAGMNTEAFF
>TRBV6-5|.|.|TRBJ2-7
TGTGCCAGCAGTTACTCGGGGCAGGGGAGCTCCTACGAGCAGTACTTC
CASSYSGQGSSYEQYF
>TRBV28|.|.|TRBJ1-2
TGTGCCAGCAGGTCCGGCGGGGCAAATAACTATGGCTACACCTTC
CASRSGGANNYGYTF
>TRBV14|.|TRBD2|TRBJ2-5
TGTGCCAGCAGCCAACCCGGGGGGGGGAAAGAGACCCAGTACTTC
CASSQPGGGKETQYF
>TRBV2|.|TRBD1|TRBJ1-4
TGTGCCAGCAGACCGGGACAGACTAATGAAAAACTGTTTTTT
CASRPGQTNEKLFF
>TRBV27|.|TRBD1|TRBJ2-2
TGTGCCAGCGCCTCGGACAGGGGGCTAAGTACCGGGGAGCTGTTTTTT
CASASDRGLSTGELFF
>TRBV18|.|.|TRBJ2-7
TGTGCCAGCTCACCACAGGGGGGGCTTGGCGAGCAGTACTTC
CASSPQGGLGEQYF
>TRBV30|.|.|TRBJ2-6
TGTGCCTGGAACGCGGCTGGGGCCAACGTCCTGACTTTC
CAWNAAGANVLTF
>TRBV19|.|TRBD1|TRBJ2-1
TGTGCCAGTAGTGCGACAGGGTTAGAAGGTGAGCAGTTCTTC
CASSATGLEGEQFF
>TRBV5-4|once|TRBD1|TRBJ1-1
TGTGCCAGCAGCTCAACACAGGGGGCGAGGACTGAAGCTTTCTTT
CASSSTQGARTEAFF
>TRBV11-2|.|TRBD2|TRBJ2-1
TGTGCCAGCAGCTTGGGACTAGCCGCCCTTGGAAATGAGCAGTTCTTC
CASSLGLAALGNEQFF
>TRBV5-1|.|TRBD1|TRBJ2-7
TGCGCCAGCAGCCGCGGACAGGGCGGTGAGCAGTACTTC
CASSRGQGGEQYF
>TRBV5-1|.|TRBD1|TRBJ1-1
TGCGCCAGCAGGGAAGGGGGCGCGGGCACTGAAGCTTTCTTT
CASREGGAGTEAFF
>TRBV2|.|.|TRBJ1-5
TGTGCCAGCGGCACGAACAGCAATCAGCCCCAGCATTTT
CASGTNSNQPQHF
>TRBV5-4|once|.|TRBJ2-7
TGTGCCAGCAGTGGAGGCCCAACCTACGAGCAGTACTTC
CASSGGPTYEQYF